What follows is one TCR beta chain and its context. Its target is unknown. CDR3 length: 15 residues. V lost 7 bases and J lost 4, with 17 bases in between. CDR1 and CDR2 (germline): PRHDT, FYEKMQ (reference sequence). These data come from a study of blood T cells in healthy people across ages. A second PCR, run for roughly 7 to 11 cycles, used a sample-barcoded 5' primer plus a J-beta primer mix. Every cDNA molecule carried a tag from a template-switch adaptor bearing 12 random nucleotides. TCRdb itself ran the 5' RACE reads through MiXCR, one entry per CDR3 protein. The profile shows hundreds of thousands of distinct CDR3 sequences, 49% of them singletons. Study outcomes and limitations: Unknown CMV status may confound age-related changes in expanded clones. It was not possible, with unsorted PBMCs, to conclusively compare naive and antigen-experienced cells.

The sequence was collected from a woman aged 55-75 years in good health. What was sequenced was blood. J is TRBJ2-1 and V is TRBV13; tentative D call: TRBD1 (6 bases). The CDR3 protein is CASTSGQSPYNEQFF. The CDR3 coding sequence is TGTGCCAGCACCTCAGGACAGTCACCTTACAATGAGCAGTTCTTC.